The sequence of this T cell receptor beta chain was determined in a study of cytomegalovirus exposure and HLA in healthy donors. At the level of the study: According to later analysis, the same platform produced the 120 validation and approximately 630 first-cohort repertoires.

Method: immunoSEQ multiplex PCR; TCRdb's copy keeps in-frame clones and lacks some. The table has about 120,000 clones, around nine tenths seen once. Per germline, CDR1 SGHTS and CDR2 YDEGEE. The CDR3 covers 15 residues. With 2 bases removed from V and 10 bases from J, the gap between germline ends came to 19 bases. The study's findings and limits: Rare TCR sequences predominated, though certain public TCRs were found in many donors.

A remark on this clone: The target antigen is unknown.

The source is a woman in her late teens or twenties in good health and CMV-seropositive. Sequencing was carried out using PBMCs. The chain joins TRBV5-8 to TRBJ2-1, with D perhaps TRBD2 (7 bases). The CDR3: CASSFTGGRPWEQFF. The CDR3 coding sequence is TGTGCCAGCAGCTTTACGGGGGGCCGCCCTTGGGAGCAGTTCTTC.